What follows describes a single T cell receptor (beta chain). The CDR3 is 14 residues long. Germline CDR1 reads SGHRS; CDR2 reads YFSETQ. Trimming shortened V by 4 bases and J by 7 bases, and 15 bases separated the two germline ends. Specified time point: new active TB diagnosis, blood taken before or within 7 days of starting treatment. This sample was taken from a study of T cells in tuberculosis. In the study overall: IGRA-negative adolescents, IGRA-positive adolescents with latent tuberculosis and adults with active tuberculosis formed this South African cohort.

TCRdb's copy holds only in-frame clones and misses some; the assay was immunoSEQ multiplex PCR. Of tens of thousands of clones listed, approximately 90% were seen once; the top ten hold less than 3%. The input for sequencing was PBMCs, taken at tuberculosis diagnosis. The rearrangement joins TRBV5-1 to TRBJ1-5; D possibly corresponds to TRBD1 (5 bases). The receptor was isolated from an adult with tuberculosis. The CDR3 sequence is CASSPRIGGQPQHF. As DNA, the CDR3 is TGCGCCAGCAGCCCCCGGATCGGGGGACAGCCCCAGCATTTT.